These T cell receptor beta chains were read from a single sample in a study of Ad26.COV2.S vaccination and SARS-CoV-2 variants. Using immunoSEQ multiplex PCR, the repertoire was profiled, and TCRdb retains in-frame clones only, with some absent. The sample includes about 350,000 clones, more than 75% of them seen just once. The sequences come from peripheral blood, collected in a trial of Ad26.COV2.S vaccine versus placebo. The receptors here all came from a person between 18 and 59 years old who received the Ad26.COV2.S COVID-19 vaccine or a placebo. Both conserved end residues are part of each CDR3. The order of the fields is clone size, J gene, D gene, V gene, CDR3 DNA, CDR3 protein. D genes are given only for firm matches. Rows may omit the clone size; those that give it use once, few, many or a size class.

size: NA
J: TRBJ2-7
D: NA
V: TRBV4-3
DNA: TGCGCCAGCAGCCGCATCTGGGACGGGTCCTACGAGCAGTACTTC
CDR3: CASSRIWDGSYEQYF

size: NA
J: TRBJ1-3
D: NA
V: TRBV4-1
DNA: TGCGCCAGCAGCCAAGACCGGGCTGGAAACACCATATATTTT
CDR3: CASSQDRAGNTIYF

size: NA
J: TRBJ2-3
D: TRBD2
V: TRBV28
DNA: TGTGCCAGCAGTTTTGGGGGAGGGACCCACACAGATACGCAGTATTTT
CDR3: CASSFGGGTHTDTQYF

size: NA
J: TRBJ2-3
D: NA
V: TRBV9
DNA: TGTGCCAGCAGCGTCTATGACAGTAGCACAGATACGCAGTATTTT
CDR3: CASSVYDSSTDTQYF

size: NA
J: TRBJ1-5
D: NA
V: TRBV29-1
DNA: TGCAGCGTTGGACAGCTTCCTAGTCAGCCCCAGCATTTT
CDR3: CSVGQLPSQPQHF

size: NA
J: TRBJ2-2
D: NA
V: TRBV6-2/TRBV6-3
DNA: TGTGCCAGCAGTTTATTTGGACGGGCCGGGGAGCTGTTTTTT
CDR3: CASSLFGRAGELFF

size: NA
J: TRBJ2-7
D: NA
V: TRBV28
DNA: TGTGCCAGCAGGTCGTTTCCTAGTGGTGACTACGAGCAGTACTTC
CDR3: CASRSFPSGDYEQYF

size: NA
J: TRBJ1-6
D: TRBD1
V: TRBV15
DNA: TGTGCCACCAGCAGGACCCGGACAGGGAGCTATTCACCCCTCCACTTT
CDR3: CATSRTRTGSYSPLHF

size: NA
J: TRBJ2-3
D: TRBD1
V: TRBV5-1
DNA: TGCGCCAGCAGTCAACAGGGGGGCACAGATACGCAGTATTTT
CDR3: CASSQQGGTDTQYF

size: NA
J: TRBJ2-3
D: NA
V: TRBV25-1
DNA: TGTGCCAGCAGTGAATTGCCTCCATATCTGGGACCAGATACGCAGTATTTT
CDR3: CASSELPPYLGPDTQYF

size: NA
J: TRBJ1-2
D: NA
V: TRBV5-4
DNA: TGTGCCAGCAGCCCCGACGTCTCTTTGCGGTATGGCTACACCTTC
CDR3: CASSPDVSLRYGYTF

size: NA
J: TRBJ1-6
D: NA
V: TRBV5-1
DNA: TGCGCCAGCAGCTTGGCCGGGTCAGCTAATTCACCCCTCCACTTT
CDR3: CASSLAGSANSPLHF

size: NA
J: TRBJ1-1
D: TRBD1
V: TRBV5-1
DNA: TGCGCCAGCAGCTTCGGACAGGGGAAAGCTTTCTTT
CDR3: CASSFGQGKAFF

size: NA
J: TRBJ2-7
D: NA
V: TRBV11-2
DNA: TGTGCCAGCAGCTTGACAGTTCGATACGAGCAGTACTTC
CDR3: CASSLTVRYEQYF

size: NA
J: TRBJ1-1
D: NA
V: TRBV6-4
DNA: TGTGCCAGCAGGGAGATGATGAACACTGAAGCTTTCTTT
CDR3: CASREMMNTEAFF

size: NA
J: TRBJ1-2
D: TRBD1
V: TRBV24-1
DNA: TGTGCCACCGACAGGGACTCGTATGGCTACACCTTC
CDR3: CATDRDSYGYTF

size: once
J: TRBJ2-3
D: NA
V: TRBV2
DNA: TGTGCCAGCAGTGAGACGGGACTTAACACAGATACGCAGTATTTT
CDR3: CASSETGLNTDTQYF

size: NA
J: TRBJ1-2
D: NA
V: TRBV5-6
DNA: TGTGCCAGCAGCTATTTCGTATCACACCTGTCTAACTATGGCTACACCTTC
CDR3: CASSYFVSHLSNYGYTF

size: NA
J: TRBJ1-5
D: NA
V: TRBV3-1/TRBV3-2
DNA: TGTGCCAGCAGCCAATGGCTTCGACAGCCCCAGCATTTT
CDR3: CASSQWLRQPQHF

size: NA
J: TRBJ2-1
D: TRBD2
V: TRBV10-3
DNA: TGTGCCATCAGTGAGTCGATTCTTACTAGCGGGGGACGACAGTTCTTC
CDR3: CAISESILTSGGRQFF

size: NA
J: TRBJ2-2
D: NA
V: TRBV7-2
DNA: TGTGCCAGCAGCCCCCGCTTAAAAACCGGCACCGGGGAGCTGTTTTTT
CDR3: CASSPRLKTGTGELFF

size: few
J: TRBJ2-1
D: TRBD2
V: TRBV27
DNA: TGTGCCAGCAGTCTTGGGGAGCGGGAGGTGGGCAATGAGCAGTTCTTC
CDR3: CASSLGEREVGNEQFF

size: NA
J: TRBJ1-5
D: TRBD1
V: TRBV30
DNA: TGTGCCTGGGGAGGGGGGACAGGGGTCGGACAGCCCCAGCATTTT
CDR3: CAWGGGTGVGQPQHF

size: NA
J: TRBJ2-7
D: TRBD2
V: TRBV2
DNA: TGTGCCAGCATGGATAGCGGGGGGAGCTCCTACGAGCAGTACTTC
CDR3: CASMDSGGSSYEQYF

size: NA
J: TRBJ2-7
D: NA
V: TRBV5-4
DNA: TGTGCCAGCAGCTTGACTTACAGGGCGGCCTCCGAGCAGTACTTC
CDR3: CASSLTYRAASEQYF

size: NA
J: TRBJ2-1
D: NA
V: TRBV6-2/TRBV6-3
DNA: TGTGCCAGCAGTTATTCGAGCGGGGAAGGGGGAGCCTACAATGAGCAGTTCTTC
CDR3: CASSYSSGEGGAYNEQFF

size: few
J: TRBJ1-3
D: NA
V: TRBV5-1
DNA: TGCGCCAGCAGCTCCCTCCGGGACGGAAACACCATATATTTT
CDR3: CASSSLRDGNTIYF

size: once
J: TRBJ2-3
D: TRBD2
V: TRBV7-9
DNA: TGTGCCAGCAAGCCATCCGGGGGGGGGCGAGGCGCAGATACGCAGTATTTT
CDR3: CASKPSGGGRGADTQYF

size: NA
J: TRBJ2-5
D: NA
V: TRBV4-1
DNA: TGCGCCAGCAGCAAACGGGCCCGGGGGTTGGAGACCCAGTACTTC
CDR3: CASSKRARGLETQYF

size: once
J: TRBJ2-7
D: NA
V: TRBV11-2
DNA: TGTGCCAGCAGCTCTACGGACAGCTACGAGCAGTACTTC
CDR3: CASSSTDSYEQYF

size: NA
J: TRBJ1-6
D: TRBD1
V: TRBV15
DNA: TGTGCCACCAGCAGAGAGGGTCGGTGGAACAGGGGGAGTTCTTCACCCCTCCACTTT
CDR3: CATSREGRWNRGSSSPLHF

size: NA
J: TRBJ2-2
D: NA
V: TRBV19
DNA: TGTGCCAGTAGTATCAGGGGAAACACCGGGGAGCTGTTTTTT
CDR3: CASSIRGNTGELFF

size: NA
J: TRBJ2-7
D: NA
V: TRBV28
DNA: TGTGCCAGCAGTTTATCTACGGTTAGTGACTCCTACGAGCAGTACTTC
CDR3: CASSLSTVSDSYEQYF

size: NA
J: TRBJ1-6
D: TRBD1
V: TRBV9
DNA: TGTGCCAGCAGCGCCCCGGGACAGGCTAATTCACCCCTCCACTTT
CDR3: CASSAPGQANSPLHF

size: few
J: TRBJ1-2
D: NA
V: TRBV7-9
DNA: TGTGCCAGCAGCTCAACAACGAACTTCTATGGCTACACCTTC
CDR3: CASSSTTNFYGYTF

size: NA
J: TRBJ2-5
D: TRBD2
V: TRBV9
DNA: TGTGCCAGCAGCGTAGGTAGCGGGGGGTTGGAGACCCAGTACTTC
CDR3: CASSVGSGGLETQYF

size: NA
J: TRBJ2-3
D: TRBD1
V: TRBV7-6
DNA: TGTGCCAGCAGCCCCCTCGGACAGGGCACAGATACGCAGTATTTT
CDR3: CASSPLGQGTDTQYF

size: NA
J: TRBJ2-7
D: TRBD2
V: TRBV7-2
DNA: TGTGCCAGCAGCTCCTTTCTTTCTAGCGGGAGCTATAACGAGCAGTACTTC
CDR3: CASSSFLSSGSYNEQYF

size: NA
J: TRBJ2-1
D: TRBD1
V: TRBV18
DNA: TGTGCCAGCTCACCCCACCCGCCCGACAGGGGGCGAGGGGAGCAGTTCTTC
CDR3: CASSPHPPDRGRGEQFF

size: NA
J: TRBJ2-5
D: NA
V: TRBV25-1
DNA: TGTGCCAGCGGCAGGGGTGGGGAGACCCAGTACTTC
CDR3: CASGRGGETQYF

size: NA
J: TRBJ1-5
D: NA
V: TRBV6-9
DNA: TGTGCCAGCAGTTATTTTTTGTCTCAGCCCCAGCATTTT
CDR3: CASSYFLSQPQHF

size: NA
J: TRBJ2-7
D: TRBD2
V: TRBV6-2/TRBV6-3
DNA: TGTGCCAGCAGCCTACTAGCGGGAGGGACCTACGAGCAGTACTTC
CDR3: CASSLLAGGTYEQYF

size: NA
J: TRBJ2-5
D: TRBD2
V: TRBV23-1
DNA: TGCGCCAGCAGTCAATCTATAGCGGGAAAGAAGCACCAAGAGACCCAGTACTTC
CDR3: CASSQSIAGKKHQETQYF

size: NA
J: TRBJ2-3
D: TRBD2
V: TRBV27
DNA: TGTGCCAGCAGTCGCCTTGGGTTGCGGGGGATAGATACGCAGTATTTT
CDR3: CASSRLGLRGIDTQYF

size: NA
J: TRBJ2-1
D: NA
V: TRBV9
DNA: TGTGCCAGCAGCGTAGGAATAGGGGCTAAAGCAGGGAATGAGCAGTTCTTC
CDR3: CASSVGIGAKAGNEQFF

size: few
J: TRBJ2-3
D: NA
V: TRBV5-1
DNA: TGCGCCAGCAGAAACTACACAGATACGCAGTATTTT
CDR3: CASRNYTDTQYF

size: once
J: TRBJ2-1
D: NA
V: TRBV30
DNA: TGTGCCTGGAGGAGGGTCCTTGACAATGAGCAGTTCTTC
CDR3: CAWRRVLDNEQFF

size: NA
J: TRBJ2-5
D: NA
V: TRBV10-3
DNA: TGTGCCATCAGGGGTAGGACCCAAGAGACCCAGTACTTC
CDR3: CAIRGRTQETQYF

size: NA
J: TRBJ2-1
D: NA
V: TRBV7-2
DNA: TGTGCCAGCAGCCTATGGAGCTATGAGCAGTTCTTC
CDR3: CASSLWSYEQFF

size: NA
J: TRBJ2-3
D: NA
V: TRBV6-2/TRBV6-3
DNA: TGTGCCAGCAGTTACGCCGCTAGCACAGATACGCAGTATTTT
CDR3: CASSYAASTDTQYF

size: once
J: TRBJ2-7
D: TRBD1
V: TRBV6-5
DNA: TGTGCCAGCAGAGGGACAGGGAATCCCCCTTACGAGCAGTACTTC
CDR3: CASRGTGNPPYEQYF

size: NA
J: TRBJ2-7
D: TRBD2
V: TRBV9
DNA: TGTGCCAGCGCTGGAGGCGGGGGACCTTACGAGCAGTACTTC
CDR3: CASAGGGGPYEQYF

size: NA
J: TRBJ2-3
D: NA
V: TRBV28
DNA: TGTGCCAGCAGTCCCCCGCCCCTGGGAGATACGCAGTATTTT
CDR3: CASSPPPLGDTQYF

size: NA
J: TRBJ1-4
D: TRBD1
V: TRBV4-1
DNA: TGCGCCAGCAGCCAAGATCCCCGAGACAGGGAAGTGTTTTTT
CDR3: CASSQDPRDREVFF

size: once
J: TRBJ1-5
D: NA
V: TRBV4-1
DNA: TGCGCCAGCAGCCAAGTGGGAGGCTATAGCAATCAGCCCCAGCATTTT
CDR3: CASSQVGGYSNQPQHF

size: NA
J: TRBJ2-3
D: TRBD2
V: TRBV19
DNA: TGTGCCAGTAGTATAGTCTTAGGACTAGCGGGACTAGATACGCAGTATTTT
CDR3: CASSIVLGLAGLDTQYF

size: NA
J: TRBJ2-7
D: NA
V: TRBV5-1
DNA: TGCGCCAGCAGCTTGGCGCAGGGCCCCTACGAGCAGTACTTC
CDR3: CASSLAQGPYEQYF

size: NA
J: TRBJ1-4
D: NA
V: TRBV4-2
DNA: TGTGCCAGCAGCCGCAGCGAAGGGACTAATGAAAAACTGTTTTTT
CDR3: CASSRSEGTNEKLFF

size: once
J: TRBJ2-1
D: NA
V: TRBV6-4
DNA: TGTGCCAGCAGTGACAATGAGCAGTTCTTC
CDR3: CASSDNEQFF

size: NA
J: TRBJ2-7
D: TRBD1
V: TRBV19
DNA: TGTGCCAGTAGTATGCTACCGGGACAGGGGGCCGGCGAGCAGTACTTC
CDR3: CASSMLPGQGAGEQYF